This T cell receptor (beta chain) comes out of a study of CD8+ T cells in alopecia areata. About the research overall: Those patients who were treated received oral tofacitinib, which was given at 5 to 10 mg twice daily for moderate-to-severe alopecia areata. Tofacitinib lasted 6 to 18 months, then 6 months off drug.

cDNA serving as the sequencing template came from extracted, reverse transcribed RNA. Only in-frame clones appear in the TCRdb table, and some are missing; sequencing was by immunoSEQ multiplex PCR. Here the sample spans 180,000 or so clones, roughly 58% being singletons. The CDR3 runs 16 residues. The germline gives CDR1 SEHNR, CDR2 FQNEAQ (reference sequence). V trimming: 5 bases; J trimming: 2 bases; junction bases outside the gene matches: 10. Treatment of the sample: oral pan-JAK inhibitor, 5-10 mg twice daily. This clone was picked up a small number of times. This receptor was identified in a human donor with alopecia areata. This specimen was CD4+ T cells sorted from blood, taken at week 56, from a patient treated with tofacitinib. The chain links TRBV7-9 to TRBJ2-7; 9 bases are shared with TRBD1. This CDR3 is CASSHTPGQGAYEQYF. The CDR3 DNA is TGTGCCAGCAGCCACACCCCGGGACAGGGCGCCTACGAGCAGTACTTC.